This is a list of T cell receptor beta chains from one sample in a study of technical replicates of blood from a handful of donors. Here immunoSEQ multiplex PCR was the method, and the copy in TCRdb shows in-frame clones only, minus some. This sample has tens of thousands of clones, with under 99% found just once. Sequencing was carried out using T cells isolated from PBMCs. The receptors shown here come from a human donor in good health. Both conserved end residues are trimmed from each CDR3. The D gene is left open where the match is weak.

D gene	V gene	CDR3 length	J gene	CDR3 protein
NA	TRBV6-6	11	TRBJ1-2	ASSYSMEVSGA
NA	TRBV29-1	10	TRBJ1-4	SVGPQGQKLF
NA	TRBV11-2	15	TRBJ1-3	ASSLGRGTVAGNTIY
TRBD1	TRBV15	14	TRBJ2-1	ATSPRGTGVVDEQF
NA	TRBV4-2	9	TRBJ2-5	ASSLQETQY
NA	TRBV12-5	16	TRBJ2-1	ASGLVLIATRSYNEQF
NA	TRBV7-9	12	TRBJ2-1	ASSHPTTYNEQF
TRBD2	TRBV5-8	13	TRBJ2-1	ASSLGTSGYNEQF
NA	TRBV2	12	TRBJ1-5	ASSSRDFNQPQH
TRBD2	TRBV7-8	17	TRBJ2-1	ASSLERGREGPWYNEQF
TRBD1	TRBV28	13	TRBJ2-5	ASAGTGGQQETQY
NA	TRBV7-9	10	TRBJ1-1	ASSLILAEAF
TRBD2	TRBV9	14	TRBJ2-1	ASSVSGGGNRNEQF
NA	TRBV30	10	TRBJ2-1	AWTGAVNEQF
TRBD1	TRBV5-4	12	TRBJ2-7	ASSLGTGGIEQY
NA	TRBV5-8	9	TRBJ1-2	ASSLPGDLT
TRBD1	TRBV7-8	13	TRBJ1-5	ASSLVRDRSQPQH
TRBD2	TRBV29-1	11	TRBJ2-1	SVGLAGRYEQF
NA	TRBV28	12	TRBJ1-2	ASSQDFSIYGYT
NA	TRBV6-6	14	TRBJ1-5	ASSYSLYRDEQPQH
TRBD1	TRBV6-5	12	TRBJ1-2	ASSTPDRVNGYT
NA	TRBV11-2	13	TRBJ2-7	ASSLGGGHLYEQY
TRBD1	TRBV27	13	TRBJ2-7	ASSFRTGGGYEQY
NA	TRBV14	15	TRBJ2-1	ASSQGHLAAWGDEQF
NA	TRBV7-9	12	TRBJ2-5	ASSLSDFQETQY
NA	TRBV19	13	TRBJ2-1	ASSIVTGSYNEQF
NA	TRBV19	11	TRBJ1-5	ASSPGRVQPQH
NA	TRBV5-1	11	TRBJ1-1	ASSLGGNTEAF
NA	TRBV6-1	14	TRBJ1-3	ASSESAAGIGNTIY
NA	TRBV6-5	12	TRBJ2-1	ASSYEAAYNEQF
NA	TRBV6-5	13	TRBJ2-2	ASFPGAIHTGELF
NA	TRBV19	15	TRBJ2-5	ASSIPTSRGTQETQY
NA	TRBV5-6	13	TRBJ1-1	ASSLAGRWNTEAF
TRBD2	TRBV2	13	TRBJ2-2	ASFGTSGNTGELF
TRBD2	TRBV18	13	TRBJ2-5	ASSPPSGSWETQY
NA	TRBV11-2	11	TRBJ2-1	ASSPGPGVEQF
TRBD1	TRBV29-1	14	TRBJ2-2	SVVGYGQGHTGELF
NA	TRBV27	11	TRBJ2-5	ASSFGTLETQY
NA	TRBV28	11	TRBJ2-2	ASSNSPSGELF
TRBD1	TRBV4-2	14	TRBJ1-1	ASSQVAGTVNTEAF
NA	TRBV7-9	15	TRBJ2-2	ASSLYVGALNTGELF
TRBD1	TRBV7-3	14	TRBJ2-1	ASSSTGGGRDNEQF
NA	TRBV5-1	14	TRBJ2-3	ASSITGRLGTDTQY
TRBD2	TRBV10-2	12	TRBJ2-1	ASTVAGGFNEQF
TRBD2	TRBV2	14	TRBJ2-3	ASSGTSGRPTDTQY